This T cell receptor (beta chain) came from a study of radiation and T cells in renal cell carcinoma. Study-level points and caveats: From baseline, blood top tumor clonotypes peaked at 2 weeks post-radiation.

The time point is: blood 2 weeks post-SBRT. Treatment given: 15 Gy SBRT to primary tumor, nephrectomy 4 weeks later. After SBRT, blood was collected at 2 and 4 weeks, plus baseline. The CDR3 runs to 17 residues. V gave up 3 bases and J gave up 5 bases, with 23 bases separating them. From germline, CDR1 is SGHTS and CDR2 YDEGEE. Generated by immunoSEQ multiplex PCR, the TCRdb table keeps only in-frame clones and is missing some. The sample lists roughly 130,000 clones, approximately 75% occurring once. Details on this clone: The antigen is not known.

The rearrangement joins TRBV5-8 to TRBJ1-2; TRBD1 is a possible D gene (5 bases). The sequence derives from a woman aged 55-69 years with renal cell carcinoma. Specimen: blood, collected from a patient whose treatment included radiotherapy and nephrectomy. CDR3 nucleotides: TGTGCCAGCAGCTCCCAACCAGGGCCAAACACTATGTATGGCTACACCTTC. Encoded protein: CASSSQPGPNTMYGYTF.